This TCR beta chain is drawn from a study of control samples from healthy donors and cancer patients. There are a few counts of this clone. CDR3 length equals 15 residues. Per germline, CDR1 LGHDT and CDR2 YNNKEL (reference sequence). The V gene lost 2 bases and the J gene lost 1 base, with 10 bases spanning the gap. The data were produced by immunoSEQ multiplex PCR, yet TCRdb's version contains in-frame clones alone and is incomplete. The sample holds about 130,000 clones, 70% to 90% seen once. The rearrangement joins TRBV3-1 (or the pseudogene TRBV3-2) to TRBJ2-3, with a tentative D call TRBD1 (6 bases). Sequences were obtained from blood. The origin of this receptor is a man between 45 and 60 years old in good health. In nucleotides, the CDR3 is TGTGCCAGCAGCCAACAGGGGATTGGCACAGATACGCAGTATTTT. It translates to CASSQQGIGTDTQYF.